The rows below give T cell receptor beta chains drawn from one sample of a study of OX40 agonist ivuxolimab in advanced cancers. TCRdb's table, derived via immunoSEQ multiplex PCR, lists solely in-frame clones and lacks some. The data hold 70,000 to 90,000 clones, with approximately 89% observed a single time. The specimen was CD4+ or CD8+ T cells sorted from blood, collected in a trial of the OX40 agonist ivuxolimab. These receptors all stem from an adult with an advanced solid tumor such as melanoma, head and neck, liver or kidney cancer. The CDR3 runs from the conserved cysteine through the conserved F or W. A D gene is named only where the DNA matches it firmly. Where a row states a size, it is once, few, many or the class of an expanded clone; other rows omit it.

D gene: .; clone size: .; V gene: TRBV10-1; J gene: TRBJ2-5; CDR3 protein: CASSRGTEETQYF; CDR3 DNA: TGCGCCAGCAGTCGCGGGACAGAAGAGACCCAGTACTTC
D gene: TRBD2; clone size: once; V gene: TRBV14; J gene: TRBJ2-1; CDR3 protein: CASSPSIRGLAGATRTGEQFF; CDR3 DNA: TGTGCCAGCAGCCCCTCTATCCGGGGATTAGCGGGTGCCACGAGAACTGGTGAGCAGTTCTTC
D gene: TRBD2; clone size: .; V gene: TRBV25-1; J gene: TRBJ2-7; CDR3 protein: CASNFSSGTNEQYF; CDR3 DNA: TGTGCCAGCAATTTCTCTAGCGGGACCAACGAGCAGTACTTC
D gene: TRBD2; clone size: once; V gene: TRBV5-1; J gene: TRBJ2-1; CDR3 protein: CASSPGGRAGLDNEQFF; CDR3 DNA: TGCGCCAGCAGCCCGGGCGGGAGGGCCGGTTTAGACAATGAGCAGTTCTTC
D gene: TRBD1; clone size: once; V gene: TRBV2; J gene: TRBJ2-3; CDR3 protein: CASSDKQGVVNTQYF; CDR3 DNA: TGTGCCAGCAGTGACAAACAGGGGGTGGTAAATACGCAGTATTTT
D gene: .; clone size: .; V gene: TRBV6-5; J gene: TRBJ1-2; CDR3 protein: CASSEVRGELGYTF; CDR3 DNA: TGTGCCAGCAGTGAGGTTAGGGGAGAGTTAGGCTACACCTTC
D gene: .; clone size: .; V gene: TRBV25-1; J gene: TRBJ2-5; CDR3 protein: CASTLRETQYF; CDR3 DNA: TGTGCCAGCACCTTGCGGGAGACCCAGTACTTC
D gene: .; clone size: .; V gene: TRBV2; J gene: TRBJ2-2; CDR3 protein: CASTRGPNTGELFF; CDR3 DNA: TGTGCCAGCACGAGGGGACCGAACACCGGGGAGCTGTTTTTT
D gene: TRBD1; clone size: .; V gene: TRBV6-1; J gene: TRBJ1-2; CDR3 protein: CASSLTGVEYGYTF; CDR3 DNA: TGTGCCAGCAGTCTCACAGGGGTTGAGTATGGCTACACCTTC
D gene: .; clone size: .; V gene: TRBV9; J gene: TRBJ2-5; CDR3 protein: CASSAAVGQETQYF; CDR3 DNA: TGTGCCAGCAGCGCCGCGGTAGGGCAAGAGACCCAGTACTTC
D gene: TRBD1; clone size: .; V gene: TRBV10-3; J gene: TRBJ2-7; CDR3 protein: CAIRQGTVPLF; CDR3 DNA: TGTGCCATCAGGCAAGGGACAGTCCCCCTATTC
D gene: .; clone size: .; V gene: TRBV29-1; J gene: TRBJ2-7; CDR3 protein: CSVDGPADEQYF; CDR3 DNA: TGCAGCGTTGATGGGCCCGCCGACGAGCAGTACTTC
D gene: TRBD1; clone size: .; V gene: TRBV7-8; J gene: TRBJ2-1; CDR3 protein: CASSLVARGRHNEQFF; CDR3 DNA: TGTGCCAGCAGCTTAGTCGCCAGGGGGCGCCACAATGAGCAGTTCTTC
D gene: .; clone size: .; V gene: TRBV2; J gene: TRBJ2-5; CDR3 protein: CASRQEQETQYF; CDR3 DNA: TGTGCCAGCAGACAGGAACAAGAGACCCAGTACTTC
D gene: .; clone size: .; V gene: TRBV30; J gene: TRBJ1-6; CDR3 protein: CAWSSSPYNSPLHF; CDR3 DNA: TGTGCCTGGAGTTCAAGTCCCTATAATTCACCCCTCCACTTT
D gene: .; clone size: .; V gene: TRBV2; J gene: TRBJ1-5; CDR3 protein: CASSADGSNQPQHF; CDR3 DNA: TGTGCCAGCAGTGCAGACGGTAGCAATCAGCCCCAGCATTTT
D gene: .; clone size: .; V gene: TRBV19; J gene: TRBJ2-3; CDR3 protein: CASSIGWQSTDTQYF; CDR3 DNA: TGTGCCAGTAGTATAGGCTGGCAGAGCACAGATACGCAGTATTTT
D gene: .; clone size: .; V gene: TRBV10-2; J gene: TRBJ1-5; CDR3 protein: CASSEKLFQPQHF; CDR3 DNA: TGCGCCAGCAGTGAGAAGTTGTTTCAGCCCCAGCATTTT